This T cell receptor beta chain was profiled in a study of cytomegalovirus exposure and HLA in healthy donors. CDR3 length equals 13 residues. Germline V CDR1 and CDR2: GTSNPN, SVGIG (reference sequence). J was trimmed by 8 bases and V by 3 bases; bases with no gene match: 5. The PCR employed 60 Vbeta primers together with 13 Jbeta primers. Measured with immunoSEQ multiplex PCR; TCRdb has only the in-frame clones, and not every one. The sample lists 170,000 or so clones, 75% to 85% occurring once. This chain uses TRBV30 with TRBJ1-3; 9 bases map to TRBD1. The receptor's source is an older woman in good health and CMV-seropositive. What was sequenced was PBMCs. The CDR3 protein is CAWSPTGGYTIYF. Written as DNA, the CDR3 is TGTGCCTGGAGCCCAACAGGGGGCTACACCATATATTTT.